The source of this T cell receptor beta chain is a study of T cells after yellow fever vaccination. On the study more broadly: Where fractions had low cell numbers, libraries were prepared from them with the SMART-Seq v4 Ultra Low Input RNA kit.

Findings and limits, study-wide: Most primary-vaccination clones recurred post-booster (roughly 96% CD4, over 70% CD8). It was a small share of clonotypes that appeared in both CD4 and CD8 compartments.

5'RACE template switching added a universal primer site and UMIs to TCR cDNA. Using its own MiXCR run on the 5' RACE reads, TCRdb lists one record per CDR3 protein. Among around 550,000 distinct CDR3 sequences, less than 20% were seen once, and the ten largest hold 14%. This clonotype was counted a few times. The antigen is undetermined. Germline V lookup: CDR1 SGHDN, CDR2 FVKESK. Trimming stripped 4 bases from V and 1 base from J, with 8 bases between. The CDR3 length is 14 residues. This clonotype was obtained from a man aged 25 to 40 who received the YFV17D yellow fever vaccine. The sequences come from PBMCs, collected 15 days after the yellow fever booster vaccination. This chain links TRBV14 with TRBJ2-1; D is ambiguous. The DNA for the CDR3 is TGTGCCAGCAGCCTTCGATTATCCTACAATGAGCAGTTCTTC. Protein: CASSLRLSYNEQFF.